This T cell receptor beta chain was captured in a study of cytomegalovirus exposure and HLA in healthy donors (dated by TCRdb to about 2017). With respect to the entire study: An earlier analysis of a few hundred of the donors reported roughly 300 Gb of sequence data and 100 million to 120 million unique TCR beta sequences obtained from 180 million or so T cells. Roughly 300 gigabases of sequencing data and tens of millions of unique TCR sequences were included in an early release covering around 650 HLA-typed donors. The genetic ancestry cluster associated with self-reported Caucasian donors included 81% of the approximately 410 genotyped donors. The study aimed to test whether signatures of past pathogen exposure could be identified by cataloging public T cell receptors. The T cell repertoires of about 700 subjects were profiled by immunosequencing and related to cytomegalovirus serostatus. Besides the first cohort of approximately 670 subjects, a separate validation cohort made up of some 110 different subjects was used. To predict cytomegalovirus infection status, the study combined high-throughput TCR immunosequencing, statistical association of individual TCRs with disease status, and machine learning. A later analysis re-analyzed previously published TCR beta repertoires from 650 to 800 donors and added high-resolution HLA genotyping to study TCR occurrence patterns. The later analysis used no new phenotypic data to find candidate immune exposures, relying instead on TCR beta sequences and their occurrence across donors. In an earlier analysis of more than 550 of the donors, high-throughput TCR beta sequencing was used to judge whether each TCR beta V gene segment behaved as functional or pseudogenic. Donor age, sex, ethnicity and CMV serostatus were compiled together with the repertoire data. A later genetic analysis used genome-wide SNP genotypes for about 55% of the 666 donors, treating that subset as a discovery cohort. All discovery cohort repertoires had been generated using a single sequencing platform. HLA typing covered class I and class II loci at four-digit resolution. Typing coverage varied by locus: roughly 620-640 donors for A, B, C, DRB1 and DQB1; some 520 for DQA1; about 590 for DPA1; approximately 490 for DPB1. Roughly 5 DR-DQ haplotypes were handled as single units for association and clustering because linkage in the cohort was strong. Across under 500 genotyped donors of the cohort, an average of about 220,000 unique TCR beta nucleotide sequences per donor were sequenced, and around 19% of those sequences were non-productive.

In total, around 600 healthy bone marrow donors made up the cohort. At the time of sampling, every cohort member was nominally healthy, though immune exposures that went unrecorded were likely present. The donor tested CMV seronegative and was one of the 352 seronegative cohort members. Every donor gave a peripheral blood sample, and the peripheral blood mononuclear cells from that sample were used for TCR beta sequencing. The Qiagen DNeasy Blood Extraction Kit was used to extract genomic DNA from the blood cell samples. On this clone: Its antigen has not been determined. The record has no base qualities; no much larger clone is one base away.

To prepare the library, the immunoSEQ multiplex PCR assay was applied. For the multiplex PCR, a mixture combining 60 forward primers for TCR Vbeta segments and 13 reverse primers for TCR Jbeta segments was used. The CDR3 region of rearranged TCR beta genes was amplified from genomic DNA with a multiplex PCR assay. Amplified TCR beta libraries were sequenced as 87-base-pair reads on the Illumina HiSeq System. Turning to the authors' computational methods: Across the 670 or so repertoires, a later analysis counted roughly 84 million unique TCR beta chains, 9 million to 14 million of which were shared by at least two donors. To remove PCR and sequencing errors, raw reads were error-corrected and collapsed into unique sequences using a nearest-neighbor algorithm that merged closely related sequences. To assign V, D and J gene segments, CDR3 sequences were aligned to IMGT reference sequences. Each retained sequence needed at least a six-nucleotide match to both a V gene segment and a J gene segment. A rearrangement was called productive if the CDR3 had no stop codons and remained in frame with V and J, and every other rearrangement was called non-productive. Following IMGT convention, CDR3 was defined as the stretch from the second conserved V-encoded cysteine up to the conserved J-encoded phenylalanine. In an earlier analysis of approximately 500 of the donors, sequences lacking an unambiguous match to a single V gene segment were excluded. An earlier analysis of 500 to 700 of the donors classified V segments as functional when productive rearrangements were above 56.7% and as segregating when the standard deviation between donors was above 5%. A statistical classification framework was built for diagnosing cytomegalovirus status from the catalog of TCR beta chain sequences. A later analysis assigned V and J genes by comparing TCR nucleotide sequences with IMGT/GENE-DB human TR gene sequences. Using the TCRdist pipeline, a later analysis assigned CDR3 sequences along with most-parsimonious VDJ recombination scenarios. In a later analysis, every TCR beta chain was defined by the combination of its CDR3 amino acid sequence and its V-gene family, and reads without a unique V-gene family were dropped. A later analysis removed 450 to 600 highly shared, low-generation-probability nucleotide sequences to deal with suspected cross-contamination and a sequencing artifact. A later analysis calculated a clonal expansion index for each public chain from normalized within-repertoire ranks of inferred template counts. In a later analysis, generation probabilities were computed using a VDJ recombination model fitted to out-of-frame rearrangements, and the results were checked against IGoR. In a later analysis, hypergeometric tests were used to score TCR-TCR, TCR-HLA and TCR-CMV co-occurrence, with a repertoire-size bias correction applied to TCR pairs. To estimate false discovery rates, a later analysis permuted the HLA or CMV assignments 20 times. A later analysis grouped co-occurring TCRs with DBSCAN, adding TCRdist sequence similarity when clustering within HLA-allele-positive subsets. Repertoires with fewer than 30,000 or more than 120,000 public chains, plus five repertoires with anomalous nucleotide sharing, were excluded from co-occurrence clustering. TCRdb took over this immuneACCESS table, retaining in-frame rearrangements with V and J assigned. Such tables are incomplete; in checked studies, under half of the missing clones stem from an unresolved V gene, and the remainder is unexplained. Clonal size and the V and J genes are those of that table, whereas D and trimming came from the DNA. This sample holds roughly 190,000 clones; roughly 80% were observed only once. In total, the top ten clones hold about 0.78% of the sample.

Summary of the overall study and its limitations: This cohort had only TCR beta chains sequenced, and the lack of alpha or paired-chain data limited which features could be detected. The presence/absence analyses assumed that sequencing depth was roughly uniform across donors, and that assumption may not be true. Because counts were too low, roughly 16 rarely observed V segments, including chromosome 9 orphons, were left out of the earlier analysis of approximately 580 of the donors. Several of the top co-occurrence clusters appeared to be linked to parvovirus B19, influenza, CMV and Epstein-Barr virus, according to a later analysis. Linkage disequilibrium might explain the correlated functional status among segregating V segments, but an unknown experimental factor could not be excluded. In a later analysis, the rate of TCR association differed among HLA loci, with DRB1 alleles having the most associated TCRs and HLA-C alleles having the fewest. The study listed 164 TCR beta chains as associated with cytomegalovirus. Most TCR sequences were observed very rarely across donors, whereas some public TCRs were present in many individuals. A later genetic analysis associated a missense DCLRE1C variant with V-gene and J-gene trimming of TCR beta chains, and an independent cohort replicated the association. In a later analysis, over 15,000 TCR beta sequences were associated with specific HLA alleles at a false discovery rate of 0.05. In vitro tests confirmed that a few of the cytomegalovirus-associated TCR beta chains recognize cytomegalovirus antigens. Some IMGT-functional V segments, including TRBV6-2 and TRBV6-3, could not be distinguished by the 87-base-pair reads and were therefore excluded. CMV serostatus was the only immune exposure information available for the cohort. When HLA alleles, especially DR and DQ, strongly co-occurred, attributing TCR associations to individual alleles was difficult. The authors suggested that the approach could potentially be generalized to other disease states and immunological phenotypes. In a later analysis, HLA-associated TCR beta chains were found to be more clonally expanded and to have lower generation probabilities than equally common non-associated chains. According to a later genetic analysis, donors in an Asian-associated ancestry cluster had fewer N-insertions in productive TCRs than the approximately 690-donor mean. Because HLA typing was unavailable for some donors at each locus, only the typed subset was used in association tests. An earlier analysis of 587 of the donors showed that most TCR beta V segments appeared in productive rearrangements either about 90% or about 30% of the time, which broadly matched IMGT annotations. A later analysis found that most CMV-associated TCR beta chains appeared HLA-restricted, with HLA associations seemingly driven largely by CMV exposure. A further reported finding was that TCR beta sequences accurately predicted the HLA-A and HLA-B alleles for most subjects in the first cohort. The sequencing pipeline was judged likely to have produced a cluster of highly shared sequence variants as a technical artifact. In both the original and validation cohorts, the classifier was reported to diagnose cytomegalovirus status with high specificity and sensitivity.

From the cysteine through the phenylalanine, the CDR3 covers 17 amino acids. CDR3 DNA only is kept here, 51 bases in frame from base 1. Germline trimming: 0 bases from V, 2 bases from J; junction bases outside gene matches: 7. In the germline V gene, CDR1 corresponds to SGHRS and CDR2 to YFSETQ. Sequenced: PBMCs. The chain joins TRBV5-1 to TRBJ2-3; 9 bases in the middle match TRBD1. This clonotype originated in a woman aged 18-29 years in good health and CMV-seronegative. The CDR3 in this case is CASSLGAGTGYTDTQYF. The sequence in DNA is TGCGCCAGCAGCTTGGGTGCGGGGACAGGGTACACAGATACGCAGTATTTT.